This T cell receptor (beta chain) was identified in a study of blood T cells in healthy people across ages. V was cut by 1 base and J by 5 bases, with 12 bases left in between. Germline V gives CDR1 MGHRA, CDR2 YSYEKL. This CDR3 contains 14 residues. A sample-barcoded 5' primer and a J-beta primer mix were used in a second PCR of roughly 7 to 11 cycles. In TCRdb, the 5' RACE reads were re-called with MiXCR into one record per CDR3 protein. The table records roughly 1.9 million distinct CDR3 sequences, approximately 39% of them present only once. The rearrangement links TRBV4-1 to TRBJ2-7, with D hard to call. The sample consisted of blood. This TCR was recovered from a human donor in good health. The CDR3 DNA follows: TGCGCCAGCAGCCAAGTAGGTACGAAAGACGAGCAGTACTTC. Protein: CASSQVGTKDEQYF.